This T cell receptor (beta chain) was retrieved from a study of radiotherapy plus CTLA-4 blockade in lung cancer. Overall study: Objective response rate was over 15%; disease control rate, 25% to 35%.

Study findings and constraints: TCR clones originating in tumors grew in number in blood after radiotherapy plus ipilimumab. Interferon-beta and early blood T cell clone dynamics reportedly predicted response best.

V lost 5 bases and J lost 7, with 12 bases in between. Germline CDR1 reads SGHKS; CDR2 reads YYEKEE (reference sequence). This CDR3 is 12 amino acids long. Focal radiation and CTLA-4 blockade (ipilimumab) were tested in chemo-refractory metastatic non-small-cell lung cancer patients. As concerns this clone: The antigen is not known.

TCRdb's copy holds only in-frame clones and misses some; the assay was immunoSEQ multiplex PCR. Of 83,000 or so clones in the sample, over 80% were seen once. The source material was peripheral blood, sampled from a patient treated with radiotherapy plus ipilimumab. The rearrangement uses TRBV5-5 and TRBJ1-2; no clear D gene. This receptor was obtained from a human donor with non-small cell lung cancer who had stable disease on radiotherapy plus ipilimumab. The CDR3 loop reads CASSPSGFGYTF. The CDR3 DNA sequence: TGTGCCAGCAGTCCTTCGGGATTTGGCTACACCTTC.